One sample yielded the 6 T cell receptor beta chains listed below, sequenced in a study of cytomegalovirus exposure and HLA in healthy donors (dated by TCRdb to 2016 to 2017). Library preparation employed the immunoSEQ multiplex PCR assay. A mixture of 60 forward primers for TCR Vbeta segments and 13 reverse primers for TCR Jbeta segments was used in the multiplex PCR. As stored in TCRdb, this immuneACCESS dataset retains in-frame rearrangements with V and J assigned. A fraction of the clones does not appear; measured against another copy, unresolved V genes explain less than half of the discrepancy, and the remainder lacks a known reason. In this sample's table one finds some 130,000 clones. Together, the top ten hold 1.5% to 2% of the sample. Sequencing was done on a sample of PBMCs. The receptors stem from a young man in good health and CMV-seronegative.

J is TRBJ2-5 and V is TRBV11-3; TRBD2 agrees at 7 bases. Germline CDR1 SGHNT, CDR2 YENEEA. The CDR3 extends over 17 amino acids. The V and J ends lost 1 base and 3 bases, in that order; junction bases with no gene match: 11. The DNA of the CDR3 is TGTGCCAGCAGCTTAGGGTTGAGGTCTAGCGGCGAAGAGACCCAGTACTTC. Residues: CASSLGLRSSGEETQYF.

Regarding this clone: Because it lacks the conserved phenylalanine or tryptophan at the end, this CDR3 is likely a read error. The chain carries TRBV29-1 and TRBJ1-2; maybe TRBD1 (6 bases). Between the trimmed V and J ends, which lost 1 base and 1 base, there was a span of 7 bases. The germline V gene encodes CDR1 SQVTM and CDR2 ANQGSEA. The CDR3 length is 13 residues. CDR3 sequence (DNA): TGCAGCGTTGAAGCCAGGGGTAACTATGGCTACACCCTC. Its translation is CSVEARGNYGYTL.

The V call is TRBV2, the J call TRBJ2-2, with D perhaps TRBD1 (5 bases). V was cut by 1 base and J by 5 bases, with 11 bases left in between. The CDR3 is 15 residues long. Germline V gives CDR1 SNHLY, CDR2 FYNNEI. In DNA form, the CDR3 reads TGTGCCAGCAGTGAAGGGGCAGGGTGGACCGGGGAGCTGTTTTTT. Translating gives CASSEGAGWTGELFF. The variable domain in full, with the rest retrieved from reference TRBV2 and TRBJ2-2, is EPEVTQTPSHQVTQMGQEVILRCVPISNHLYFYWYRQILGQKVEFLVSFYNNEISEKSEIFDDQFSVERPDGSNFTLKIRSTKLEDSAMYFCASSEGAGWTGELFFGEGSRLTVL.

The CDR3 is CASSPQGGPQHF. The CDR3 nucleotides are TGTGCCAGTAGTCCTCAGGGGGGGCCCCAGCATTTT. V and J are TRBV19 and TRBJ1-5, with 7 bases fitting TRBD1. Trimming cost V 5 bases and J 9 bases; bases outside gene matches: 4. CDR3 size: 12 residues. CDR1 and CDR2 from the germline V gene are LNHDA and SQIVND (reference sequence).

The rearrangement joins TRBV21-1 to TRBJ2-1; the DNA was not compared with TRBD2, the D call given in the table. TRBV21-1 is marked as a pseudogene. The CDR3 is 17 residues long. The CDR3 reads CASSKDKREPRGNEQFF. In DNA form, the CDR3 reads TGTGCCAGCAGCAAAGACAAGCGGGAGCCTAGAGGTAATGAGCAGTTCTTC.

V usage is TRBV18 and J usage is TRBJ1-1; D is ambiguous. The CDR3 runs 14 residues. Germline V CDR1 and CDR2: KGHSH, LQKENI. The V end was cut by 3 bases, the J end by 1 base, with 9 bases between. In nucleotides, the CDR3 is TGTGCCAGCTCACCGGTACACAAGAACACTGAAGCTTTCTTT. The encoded protein is CASSPVHKNTEAFF.